This T cell receptor (beta chain) was found in a study of T-cell memory formation after mild COVID-19. The wider study: For the most part, TCR clusters were specific to one donor.

Findings and caveats of the study: Clones shrinking from day 15 to 85 showed even CD4/CD8 mixes; later expanders tilted CD4+. The appearance of some responding clones in pre-infection memory suggested that cross-reactive memory joined.

cDNA libraries for TCR alpha and TCR beta, carrying sample barcodes and UMIs, came from 5'RACE with constant-segment primers. TCRdb used MiXCR to reprocess the 5' RACE reads, holding one entry per CDR3 protein. Among about 200,000 distinct CDR3 sequences, 7.5% to 10% were seen once, and the ten largest hold approximately 3.3%. This clonotype was detected many times. Its antigen is unidentified. V lost 6 bases and J lost 7, with 19 bases in between. This CDR3 has 15 residues. This TCR was recovered from a man between 18 and 29 years old who had mild COVID-19 (a few samples of this study predate the infection). Cell type and time point are not known. The source material was PBMCs or a T cell subset sorted from them (not recorded which). V is TRBV12-3 or TRBV12-4 and J is TRBJ1-5; tentatively, D is TRBD1 (5 bases). CDR3 sequence (DNA): TGTGCCAGCAGCCTGGGGGGGGGTTCGAGGCAGCCCCAGCATTTT. This encodes CASSLGGGSRQPQHF.